This T cell receptor beta chain is drawn from a study of shared clonotypes between healthy human individuals. Study-wide background: Donors, aged 18 to 49, were a couple of women and three men.

About 30,000 T cell genomes, or approximately 200 ng DNA, went into the sorted-subset replicate PCRs. Data came from immunoSEQ multiplex PCR; TCRdb stores just in-frame clones and leaves some out. The sample carries some 2.1 million clones, around 95% recorded once. Trimming at V came to 4 bases and at J to 2 bases, leaving 3 bases not matched to a gene. This CDR3 is built from 14 residues. The germline gives CDR1 SGHRS, CDR2 YFSETQ. The naive CD8 population came from CD45RO-negative cells selected for CCR7, without terminally differentiated effector memory CD45RA+ cells. The material sequenced was naive CD8+ T cells from PBMCs. The genes are TRBV5-1 and TRBJ1-1; 9 bases match TRBD1. The sequence derives from a man aged 18 to 30 in good health. Some clones in this sample may be carry-over from other donors' samples. CDR3: CASSMDRGNTEAFF. The CDR3 bases are TGCGCCAGCAGCATGGACAGGGGCAACACTGAAGCTTTCTTT.